Below, 8 T cell receptor beta chains from the same sample are listed, as sequenced in a study of control samples from healthy donors and cancer patients (dated by TCRdb to the early 2020s). The library relied on the immunoSEQ multiplex PCR assay. TCRdb provides this immuneACCESS table in a form limited to in-frame rearrangements. Some clones are lacking; in checked studies, under half of them reflect an unresolved V gene, and why the rest are absent is not known. For this sample there are about 150,000 clones; around nine tenths appear just once. Approximately 1.6% of the sample belongs to the ten largest clones. Sequenced: blood. The receptors were gathered from a man aged 18 to 29 in good health.

J is TRBJ2-4 and V is TRBV4-3; the match to TRBD2 covers 9 bases. In germline, CDR1 is LGHNA, CDR2 YSLEER. V was pared by 0 bases and J by 7 bases, with 4 bases of the junction left unmatched. The CDR3 is 15 residues long. The CDR3 bases are TGCGCCAGCAGCCAAGATAGCACTAGCGGGAACATTCAGTACTTC. Its protein is CASSQDSTSGNIQYF.

The genes are TRBV7-9 and TRBJ1-1; D unclear. V gave up 1 base and J gave up 1 base, with 10 bases separating them. Germline V gene data show CDR1 as SEHNR and CDR2 as FQNEAQ (reference sequence). CDR3 length: 15 residues. The CDR3 DNA sequence: TGTGCCAGCAGCTTAGACCGGACGGCGAACACTGAAGCTTTCTTT. It translates to CASSLDRTANTEAFF.

The chain has TRBV4-1 and TRBJ1-1; D unclear. V was pared by 1 base and J by 8 bases, with 11 bases between. CDR1 MGHRA and CDR2 YSYEKL come from the germline V gene. This CDR3 comprises 13 residues. The CDR3 is CASSQVGLTEAFF. DNA of the CDR3: TGCGCCAGCAGCCAAGTGGGCCTGACCGAAGCTTTCTTT.

The rearrangement joins TRBV7-3 to TRBJ2-7; D remains ambiguous. V shed 1 base and J shed 5 bases, with 9 bases lying between them. CDR3 size: 13 residues. The germline CDR1 and CDR2 sequences are SGHTA and FQGTGA. The CDR3 sequence is CASSLSPRDEQYF. DNA for the CDR3: TGTGCCAGCAGCTTAAGCCCTCGAGACGAGCAGTACTTC.

This sequence joins TRBV7-9 and TRBJ1-4; unclear D gene. V lost 5 bases to trimming and J lost 0 bases, with 22 bases between them. The CDR3 totals 19 residues. Looked up from germline, CDR1 is SEHNR and CDR2 is FQNEAQ (reference sequence). CDR3 nucleotides: TGTGCCAGCAGCCAATCGGCGGCGGCAGAACAAGCAACTAATGAAAAACTGTTTTTT. It is translated as CASSQSAAAEQATNEKLFF.

This clone was seen a handful of times. The rearrangement links TRBV7-9 to TRBJ2-1, with a weak D call TRBD1 (6 bases). In germline, CDR1 is SEHNR, CDR2 FQNEAQ (reference sequence). The CDR3 extends over 15 amino acids. Trimming removed 5 bases from V and 0 bases from J, with 11 bases in between. CDR3 nucleotide sequence: TGTGCCAGCAGCACTCGACAGGTCTCCTACAATGAGCAGTTCTTC. Residues: CASSTRQVSYNEQFF.

This chain connects TRBV5-4 to TRBJ2-3, with 14 bases fitting TRBD2. Germline CDR1 is SGHNT and CDR2 is YYREEE (reference sequence). The length of the CDR3 is 17 residues. The V segment lost 0 bases and the J segment 2 bases; nucleotides outside the gene matches: 2. CDR3 sequence: CASSLAGLAGDTDTQYF. In nucleotides, the CDR3 is TGTGCCAGCAGCTTGGCGGGACTAGCGGGGGACACAGATACGCAGTATTTT.

The genes are TRBV13 and TRBJ2-2, with a weak D call TRBD2 (5 bases). Per the germline V gene, CDR1 is PRHDT and CDR2 is FYEKMQ (reference sequence). With 7 bases removed from V and 5 bases from J, the gap between germline ends came to 17 bases. This CDR3 comprises 15 residues. The CDR3 DNA sequence: TGTGCCAGCACACACGCGGGCCGAACGACCGGGGAGCTGTTTTTT. It translates to CASTHAGRTTGELFF.